What follows describes a single T cell receptor beta chain. TCRdb ran MiXCR on the RT-PCR reads and lists one entry per CDR3 protein. The profile shows roughly 780,000 distinct CDR3 sequences, 15% to 20% of them singletons. This entry is derived from a study of response to subunit inactivated influenza vaccine. The sequences come from PBMCs from blood, collected more than 4 days after vaccination. This TCR was recovered from a man between 50 and 59 years old who received an inactivated influenza vaccine.

CDR3 region: CSASPGQGNLDTQYF. For the CDR3, the DNA is TGCAGTGCGTCGCCGGGACAGGGGAATTTAGATACGCAGTATTTT. This chain links TRBV20-1 with TRBJ2-3; 10 nucleotides agree with TRBD1. Germline V lookup: CDR1 DFQATT, CDR2 SNEGSKA (reference sequence). V trimming: 6 bases; J trimming: 5 bases; junction bases outside the gene matches: 11. This CDR3 comprises 15 residues.